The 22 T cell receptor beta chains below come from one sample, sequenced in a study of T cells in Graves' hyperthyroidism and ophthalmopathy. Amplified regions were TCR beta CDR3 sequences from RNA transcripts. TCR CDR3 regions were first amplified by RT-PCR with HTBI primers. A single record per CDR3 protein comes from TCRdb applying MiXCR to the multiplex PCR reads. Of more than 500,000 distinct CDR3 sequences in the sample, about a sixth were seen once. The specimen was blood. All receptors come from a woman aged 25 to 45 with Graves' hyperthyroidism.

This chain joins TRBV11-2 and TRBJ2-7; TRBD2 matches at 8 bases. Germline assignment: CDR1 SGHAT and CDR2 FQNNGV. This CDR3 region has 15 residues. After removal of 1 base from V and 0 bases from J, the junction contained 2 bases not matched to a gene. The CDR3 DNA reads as TGTGCCAGCAGCTTAGCTAGCGGGTACTCCTACGAGCAGTACTTC. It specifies CASSLASGYSYEQYF. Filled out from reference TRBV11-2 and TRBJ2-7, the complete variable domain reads EAGVAQSPRYKIIEKRQSVAFWCNPISGHATLYWYQQILGQGPKLLIQFQNNGVVDDSQLPKDRFSAERLKGVDSTLKIQPAKLEDSAVYLCASSLASGYSYEQYFGPGTRLTVT.

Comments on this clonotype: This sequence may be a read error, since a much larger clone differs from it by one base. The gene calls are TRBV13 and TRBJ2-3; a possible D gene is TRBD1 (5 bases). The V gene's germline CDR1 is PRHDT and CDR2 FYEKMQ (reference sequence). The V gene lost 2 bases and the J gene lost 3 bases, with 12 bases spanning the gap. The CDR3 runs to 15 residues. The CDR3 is CASSLRQRWTDTQYF. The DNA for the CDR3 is TGTGCCAGCAGCTTAAGACAGAGATGGACAGATACGCAGTATTTT. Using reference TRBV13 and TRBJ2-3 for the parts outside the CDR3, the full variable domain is AAGVIQSPRHLIKEKRETATLKCYPIPRHDTVYWYQQGPGQDPQFLISFYEKMQSDKGSIPDRFSAQQFSDYHSELNMSSLELGDSALYFCASSLRQRWTDTQYFGPGTRLTVL.

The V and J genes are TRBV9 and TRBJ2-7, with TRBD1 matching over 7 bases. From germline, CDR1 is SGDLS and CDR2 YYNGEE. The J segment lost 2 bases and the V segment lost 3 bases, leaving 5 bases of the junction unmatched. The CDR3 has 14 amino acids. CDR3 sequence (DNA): TGTGCCAGCAGCGAGGGGACAGCACCCTACGAGCAGTACTTC. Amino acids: CASSEGTAPYEQYF.

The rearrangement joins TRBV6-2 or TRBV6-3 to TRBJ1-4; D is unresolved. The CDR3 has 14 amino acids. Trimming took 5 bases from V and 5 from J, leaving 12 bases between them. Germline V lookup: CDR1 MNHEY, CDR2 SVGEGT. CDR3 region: CASSNRGVNEKLFF. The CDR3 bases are TGTGCCAGCAGTAACCGTGGGGTAAATGAAAAACTGTTTTTT.

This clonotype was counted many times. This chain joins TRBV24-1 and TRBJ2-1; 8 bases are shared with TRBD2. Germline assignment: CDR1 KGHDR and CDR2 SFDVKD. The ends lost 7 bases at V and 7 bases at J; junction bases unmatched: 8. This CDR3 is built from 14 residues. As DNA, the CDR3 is TGTGCCACCAGGACAGCGGGAGCCTCAAATGAGCAGTTCTTC. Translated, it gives CATRTAGASNEQFF.

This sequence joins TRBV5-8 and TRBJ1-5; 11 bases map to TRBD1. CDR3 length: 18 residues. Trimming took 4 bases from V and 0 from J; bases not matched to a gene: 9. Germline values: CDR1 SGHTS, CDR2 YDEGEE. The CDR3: CASSTRTGGYYSNQPQHF. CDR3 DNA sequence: TGTGCCAGCAGCACCCGGACAGGGGGCTACTATAGCAATCAGCCCCAGCATTTT.

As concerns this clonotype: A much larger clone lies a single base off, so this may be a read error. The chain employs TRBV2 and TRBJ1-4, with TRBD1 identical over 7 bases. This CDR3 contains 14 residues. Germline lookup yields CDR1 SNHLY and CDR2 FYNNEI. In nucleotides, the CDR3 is TGTGCCGGCAGTGATCGGGCAGGGGGGGAAAAACTGTTTTTT. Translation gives CAGSDRAGGEKLFF.

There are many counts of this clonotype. CDR3 loop: CASSPPRPTDTQYF. In DNA form, the CDR3 reads TGTGCCAGCTCACCTCCGCGGCCCACAGATACGCAGTATTTT. The V call is TRBV18, the J call TRBJ2-3; D is undetermined. Deletions cut 3 bases from V and 2 bases from J, with 9 bases between. The CDR3 has 14 residues. Germline CDR1 is KGHSH and CDR2 is LQKENI.

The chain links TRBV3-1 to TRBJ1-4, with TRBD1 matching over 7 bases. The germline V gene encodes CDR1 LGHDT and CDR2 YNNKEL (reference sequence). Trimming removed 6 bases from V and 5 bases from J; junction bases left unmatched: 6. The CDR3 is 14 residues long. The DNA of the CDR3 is TGTGCCAGCAGGAAACCGGGACAGAATGAAAAACTGTTTTTT. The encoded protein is CASRKPGQNEKLFF.

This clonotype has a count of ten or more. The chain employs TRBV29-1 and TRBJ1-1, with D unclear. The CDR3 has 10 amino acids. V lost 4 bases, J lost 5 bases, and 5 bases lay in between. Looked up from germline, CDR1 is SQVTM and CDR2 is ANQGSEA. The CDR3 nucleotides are TGCAGCGTTGTTCGGACTGAAGCTTTCTTT. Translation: CSVVRTEAFF.

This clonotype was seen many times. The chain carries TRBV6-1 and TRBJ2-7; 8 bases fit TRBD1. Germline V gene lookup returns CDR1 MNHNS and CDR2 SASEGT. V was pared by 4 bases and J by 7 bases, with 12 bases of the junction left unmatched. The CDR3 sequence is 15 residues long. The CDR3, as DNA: TGTGCCAGCAGTGGGGACAGGTTGCCCGTTTATGAGCAGTACTTC. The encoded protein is CASSGDRLPVYEQYF.

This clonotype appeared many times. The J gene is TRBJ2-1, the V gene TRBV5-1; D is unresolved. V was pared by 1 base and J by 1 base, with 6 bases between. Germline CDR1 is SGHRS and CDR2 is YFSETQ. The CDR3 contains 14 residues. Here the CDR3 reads CASSLTTSYNEQFF. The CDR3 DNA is TGCGCCAGCAGCTTGACTACTTCCTACAATGAGCAGTTCTTC.

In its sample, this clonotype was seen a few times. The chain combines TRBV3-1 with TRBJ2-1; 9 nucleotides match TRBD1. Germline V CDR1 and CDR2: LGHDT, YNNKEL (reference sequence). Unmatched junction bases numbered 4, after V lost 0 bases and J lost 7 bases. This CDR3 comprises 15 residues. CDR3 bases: TGTGCCAGCAGCCAAGAAACAGGGGGCTATAATGAGCAGTTCTTC. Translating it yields CASSQETGGYNEQFF.

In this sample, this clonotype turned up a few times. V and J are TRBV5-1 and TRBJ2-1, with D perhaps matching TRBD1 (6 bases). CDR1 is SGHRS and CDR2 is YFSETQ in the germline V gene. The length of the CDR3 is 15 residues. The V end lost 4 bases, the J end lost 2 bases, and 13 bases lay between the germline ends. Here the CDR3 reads CASSTGTMTYNEQFF. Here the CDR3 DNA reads TGCGCCAGCAGCACGGGGACAATGACCTACAATGAGCAGTTCTTC.

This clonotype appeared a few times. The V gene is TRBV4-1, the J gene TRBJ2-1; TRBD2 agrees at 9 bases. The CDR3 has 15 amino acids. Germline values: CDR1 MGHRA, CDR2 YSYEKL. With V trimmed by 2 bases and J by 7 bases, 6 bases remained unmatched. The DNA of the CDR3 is TGCGCCAGCAGCCAACCTAGCGGGATTCGGAATGAGCAGTTCTTC. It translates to CASSQPSGIRNEQFF.

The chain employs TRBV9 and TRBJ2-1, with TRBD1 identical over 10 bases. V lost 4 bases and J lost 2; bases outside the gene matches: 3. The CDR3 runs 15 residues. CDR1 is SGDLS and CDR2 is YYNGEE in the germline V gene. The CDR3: CASSRDRGTYNEQFF. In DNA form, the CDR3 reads TGTGCCAGCAGCAGGGACAGGGGTACCTACAATGAGCAGTTCTTC. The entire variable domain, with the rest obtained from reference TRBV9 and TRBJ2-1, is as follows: DSGVTQTPKHLITATGQRVTLRCSPRSGDLSVYWYQQSLDQGLQFLIQYYNGEERAKGNILERFSAQQFPDLHSELNLSSLELGDSALYFCASSRDRGTYNEQFFGPGTRLTVL.

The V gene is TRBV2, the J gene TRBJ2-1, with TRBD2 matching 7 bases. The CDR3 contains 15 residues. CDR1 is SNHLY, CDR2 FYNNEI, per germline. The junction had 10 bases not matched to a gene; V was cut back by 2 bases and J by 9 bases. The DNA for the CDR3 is TGTGCCAGCAGTGAACAGGGAGACCCGGGAGGTGAGCAGTTCTTC. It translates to CASSEQGDPGGEQFF.

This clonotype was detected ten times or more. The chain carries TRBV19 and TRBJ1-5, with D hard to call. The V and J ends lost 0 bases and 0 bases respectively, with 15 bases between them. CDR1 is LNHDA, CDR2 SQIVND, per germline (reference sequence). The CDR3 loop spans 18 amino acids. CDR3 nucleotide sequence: TGTGCCAGTAGTATAGACCCGGGTTACGACGGTAGCAATCAGCCCCAGCATTTT. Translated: CASSIDPGYDGSNQPQHF.

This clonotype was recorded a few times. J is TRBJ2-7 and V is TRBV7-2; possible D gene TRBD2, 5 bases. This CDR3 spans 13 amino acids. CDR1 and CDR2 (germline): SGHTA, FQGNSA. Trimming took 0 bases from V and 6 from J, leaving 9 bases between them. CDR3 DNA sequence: TGTGCCAGCAGCTTAGCTCGAGGGCCCGAGCAGTACTTC. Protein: CASSLARGPEQYF.

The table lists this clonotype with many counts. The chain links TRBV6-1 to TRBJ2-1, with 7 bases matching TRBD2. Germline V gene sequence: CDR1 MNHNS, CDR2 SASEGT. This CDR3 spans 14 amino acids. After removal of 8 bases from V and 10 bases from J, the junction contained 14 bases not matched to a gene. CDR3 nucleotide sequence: TGTGCCAGCTTAGAGACTAGCCTGCCCGTAGAGCAGTTCTTC. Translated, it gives CASLETSLPVEQFF.

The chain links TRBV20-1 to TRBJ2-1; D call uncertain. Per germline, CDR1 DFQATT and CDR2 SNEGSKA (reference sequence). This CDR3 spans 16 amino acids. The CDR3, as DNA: TGCAGCGCTCAGCCAAACCCAGGCCTAACCTACAATGAGCAGTTCTTC. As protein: CSAQPNPGLTYNEQFF.

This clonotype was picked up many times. The CDR3 region has the DNA TGTGCCAGCAGCCAATCGTCACAGGTGAACACTGAAGCTTTCTTT. Encoded protein: CASSQSSQVNTEAFF. The J gene is TRBJ1-1, the V gene TRBV6-2 or TRBV6-3, with a weak D call TRBD1 (5 bases). Trimming removed 6 bases at V and 0 bases at J, with 14 bases between. CDR3 length equals 15 residues. Looked up from germline, CDR1 is MNHEY and CDR2 is SVGEGT.